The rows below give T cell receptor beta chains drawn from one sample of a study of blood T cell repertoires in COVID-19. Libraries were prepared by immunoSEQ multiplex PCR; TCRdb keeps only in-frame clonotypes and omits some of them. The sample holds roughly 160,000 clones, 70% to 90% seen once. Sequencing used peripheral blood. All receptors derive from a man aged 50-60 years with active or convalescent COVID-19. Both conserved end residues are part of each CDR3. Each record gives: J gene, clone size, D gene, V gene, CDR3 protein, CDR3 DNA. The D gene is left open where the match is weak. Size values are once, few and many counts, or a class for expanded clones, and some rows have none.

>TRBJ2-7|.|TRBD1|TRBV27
CASSIGQGQQYF
TGTGCCAGCAGTATAGGACAGGGACAGCAGTACTTC
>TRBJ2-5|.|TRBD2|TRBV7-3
CASSLIGTSGGPQSTQYF
TGTGCCAGCAGCTTAATCGGGACTAGCGGGGGGCCTCAATCGACCCAGTACTTC
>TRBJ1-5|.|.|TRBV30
CAYEQGPNQPQHF
TGTGCCTACGAACAGGGACCCAATCAGCCCCAGCATTTT
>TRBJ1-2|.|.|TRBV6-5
CASSPTVGSNYGYTF
TGTGCCAGCAGCCCGACAGTGGGATCTAACTATGGCTACACCTTC
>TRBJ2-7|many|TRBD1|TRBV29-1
CSVSGTGFNEQYF
TGCAGCGTTTCGGGGACAGGGTTTAACGAGCAGTACTTC
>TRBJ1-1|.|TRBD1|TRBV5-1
CASSYESQGGTEAFF
TGCGCCAGCAGTTATGAGTCACAGGGGGGCACTGAAGCTTTCTTT
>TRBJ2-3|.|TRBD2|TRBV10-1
CASSESYPGSGRADTQYF
TGCGCCAGCAGTGAGTCCTACCCGGGTAGCGGGAGGGCCGATACGCAGTATTTT
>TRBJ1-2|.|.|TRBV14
CASSQALSAVTGYTF
TGTGCCAGCAGCCAAGCTTTGTCGGCGGTGACGGGCTACACCTTC
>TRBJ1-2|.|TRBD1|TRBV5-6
CASSLQGAEGYTF
TGTGCCAGCAGCCTACAGGGGGCTGAGGGCTACACCTTC
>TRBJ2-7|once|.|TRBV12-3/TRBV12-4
CASSLGAHEQYF
TGTGCCAGCAGTTTAGGGGCTCACGAGCAGTACTTC
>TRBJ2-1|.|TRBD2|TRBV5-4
CASSSGTSGIGNEQFF
TGTGCCAGCAGCTCCGGGACTAGCGGGATAGGCAATGAGCAGTTCTTC
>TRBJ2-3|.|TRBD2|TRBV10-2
CASSEISGRDTQYF
TGCGCCAGCAGTGAAATTAGCGGGAGGGATACGCAGTATTTT
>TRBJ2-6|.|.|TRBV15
CATSRARFSGANVLTF
TGTGCCACCAGCAGAGCACGGTTCTCTGGGGCCAACGTCCTGACTTTC
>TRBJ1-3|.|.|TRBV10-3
CAISDGGGNTIYF
TGTGCCATCAGTGACGGCGGTGGAAACACCATATATTTT
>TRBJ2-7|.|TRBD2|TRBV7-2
CASSPMGRGGVYEQYF
TGTGCCAGCAGCCCTATGGGGCGGGGGGGCGTATACGAGCAGTACTTC
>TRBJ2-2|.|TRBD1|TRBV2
CASRRQGDTGELFF
TGTGCCAGCAGGAGACAGGGGGACACCGGGGAGCTGTTTTTT
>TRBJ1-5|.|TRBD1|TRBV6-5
CASRDRGPGQPQHF
TGTGCCAGCAGGGACAGGGGGCCAGGGCAGCCCCAGCATTTT
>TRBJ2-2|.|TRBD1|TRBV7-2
CASSRDPGQGTGELFF
TGTGCCAGCAGCAGGGACCCGGGACAGGGGACCGGGGAGCTGTTTTTT
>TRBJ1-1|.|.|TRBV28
CASSLGLPQNTEAFF
TGTGCCAGCAGTCTAGGACTCCCTCAGAACACTGAAGCTTTCTTT
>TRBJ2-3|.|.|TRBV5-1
CASSLVLTDTQYF
TGCGCCAGCAGCTTGGTCTTAACAGATACGCAGTATTTT
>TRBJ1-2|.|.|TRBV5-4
CASSSGLGGDYGYTF
TGTGCCAGCAGCAGTGGACTGGGGGGTGACTATGGCTACACCTTC
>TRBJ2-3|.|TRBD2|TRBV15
CATSRGPGLAGGDTQYF
TGTGCCACCAGCAGAGGGCCGGGACTAGCGGGAGGTGATACGCAGTATTTT
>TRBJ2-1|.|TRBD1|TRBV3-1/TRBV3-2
CASSPGDSYNEQFF
TGTGCCAGCAGCCCAGGGGACAGTTACAATGAGCAGTTCTTC
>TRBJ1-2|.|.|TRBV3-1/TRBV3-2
CASSREYLNYTF
TGTGCCAGCAGCAGGGAGTACCTAAACTACACCTTC
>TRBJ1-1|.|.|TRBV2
CASSTMRGTEAFF
TGTGCCAGCAGTACAATGAGGGGGACTGAAGCTTTCTTT
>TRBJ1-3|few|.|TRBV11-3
CASSLGASGNTIYF
TGTGCCAGCAGCTTAGGGGCCTCTGGAAACACCATATATTTT
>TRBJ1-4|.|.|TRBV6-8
CASILSERCEKLFF
TGTGCCAGCATTCTATCAGAGAGGTGCGAAAAACTGTTTTTT
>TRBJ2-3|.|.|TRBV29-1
CSAPPQGGGTDTQYF
TGCAGCGCTCCCCCTCAGGGAGGAGGTACAGATACGCAGTATTTT
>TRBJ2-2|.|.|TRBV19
CASSIFAGELFF
TGTGCCAGTAGTATCTTCGCCGGGGAGCTGTTTTTT
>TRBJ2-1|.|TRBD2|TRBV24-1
CATSDSRGLAANNEQFF
TGTGCCACCAGTGATTCGCGTGGACTAGCGGCGAACAATGAGCAGTTCTTC
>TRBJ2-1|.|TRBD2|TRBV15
CATSEGGSGSNEQFF
TGTGCCACCAGCGAGGGGGGTAGCGGGAGTAATGAGCAGTTCTTC
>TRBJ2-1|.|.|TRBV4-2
CASSQGASYNEQFF
TGTGCCAGCAGCCAAGGGGCTTCCTACAATGAGCAGTTCTTC
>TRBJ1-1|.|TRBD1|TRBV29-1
CSAATGTNTEAFF
TGCAGCGCCGCGACAGGGACGAACACTGAAGCTTTCTTT
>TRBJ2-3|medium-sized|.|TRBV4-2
CASSQVAGFGTDTQYF
TGTGCCAGCAGCCAAGTGGCGGGGTTCGGCACAGATACGCAGTATTTT
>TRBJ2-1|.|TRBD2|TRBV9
CASSVEREGNEQFF
TGTGCCAGCAGCGTCGAAAGGGAGGGCAATGAGCAGTTCTTC
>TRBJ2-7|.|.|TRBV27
CASSLAGSEQYF
TGTGCCAGCAGTTTAGCGGGTTCCGAGCAGTACTTC
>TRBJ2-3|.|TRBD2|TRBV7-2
CASSFLAGGYGDTQYF
TGTGCCAGCAGCTTCTTAGCGGGGGGATATGGAGATACGCAGTATTTT
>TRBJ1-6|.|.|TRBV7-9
CASSLSTGFSPLHF
TGTGCCAGCAGCTTAAGTACAGGGTTTTCACCCCTCCACTTT
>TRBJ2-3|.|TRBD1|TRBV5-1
CASSLGDRIVSDTQYF
TGCGCCAGCAGCTTGGGGGACAGGATTGTATCAGATACGCAGTATTTT
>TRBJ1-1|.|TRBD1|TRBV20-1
CSARTGYEAFF
TGCAGTGCCAGGACAGGCTACGAAGCTTTCTTT
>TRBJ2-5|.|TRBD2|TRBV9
CASSVGLAGVGETQYF
TGTGCCAGCAGCGTGGGACTAGCGGGAGTGGGTGAGACCCAGTACTTC